This T cell receptor beta chain emerged from a study of cytomegalovirus exposure and HLA in healthy donors (dated by TCRdb to about 2017). Context from the whole study: According to an earlier analysis of a few hundred of the donors, 150 million to 200 million T cells yielded over 90 million unique TCR beta sequences and more than 250 Gb of sequence data. An early release covering some 640 HLA-typed donors comprised about 300 gigabases of sequencing data and about 90 million unique TCR sequences. The study aimed to test whether signatures of past pathogen exposure could be identified by cataloging public T cell receptors. The study profiled the T cell repertoires of 500 to 800 subjects by immunosequencing and related them to cytomegalovirus serostatus. All discovery cohort repertoires had been generated on a single sequencing platform. To predict cytomegalovirus infection status, the study brought together high-throughput TCR immunosequencing, statistical association of individual TCRs with disease status, and machine learning. The later analysis used no new phenotypic data to find candidate immune exposures, relying instead on TCR beta sequences and their occurrence across donors. Typing coverage differed by locus: A, B, C, DRB1 and DQB1 were typed in roughly 620-630 donors, DQA1 in roughly 510, DPA1 in 600 to 610, and DPB1 in just under 480. An earlier analysis of 500 to 750 of the donors applied high-throughput TCR beta sequencing to assess whether each TCR beta V gene segment acted as functional or pseudogenic. Among a few hundred genotyped donors of the cohort, an average of 235,054 unique TCR beta nucleotide sequences were sequenced per donor, about a sixth of them non-productive. A later genetic analysis used genome-wide SNP genotypes for about 65% of the roughly 670 donors, treating that subset as a discovery cohort. The genetic ancestry cluster associated with self-reported Caucasian donors included 70% to 85% of the approximately 430 genotyped donors. Because of strong linkage in the cohort, five DR-DQ haplotypes were treated as single units for association and clustering. In addition to the first cohort of about 650 subjects, a separate validation cohort of approximately 120 different subjects was used. Alongside the repertoire data, information on donor age, sex, ethnicity and CMV serostatus was compiled. A later analysis re-analyzed previously published TCR beta repertoires from approximately 700 donors and added high-resolution HLA genotyping to study TCR occurrence patterns. Both class I and class II loci were covered by HLA typing, at four-digit resolution. The investigation overall reported the following: In a later analysis, HLA-associated TCR beta chains were found to be more clonally expanded and to have lower generation probabilities than equally common non-associated chains. Correlated functional status among segregating V segments might reflect linkage disequilibrium, but an unknown experimental factor could not be ruled out. In this cohort, only TCR beta chains were sequenced, and detectable features were limited by the absence of alpha or paired-chain data. At a false discovery rate of 0.05, a later analysis linked approximately 18,000 TCR beta sequences to specific HLA alleles. A few of the identified cytomegalovirus-associated TCR beta chains were confirmed in vitro to be specific for cytomegalovirus antigens. In the study, around 150 TCR beta chains were listed as associated with cytomegalovirus. A further reported finding was that TCR beta sequences accurately predicted the HLA-A and HLA-B alleles for most subjects in the first cohort. In a later analysis, TCR association rates were found to vary across HLA loci, with the most associated TCRs seen for DRB1 alleles and the fewest for HLA-C alleles. A cluster of highly shared sequence variants was judged likely to represent a technical artifact of the sequencing pipeline. While some public TCRs were present in many individuals, most TCR sequences turned up only very rarely across donors. A later genetic analysis associated a missense DCLRE1C variant with V-gene and J-gene trimming of TCR beta chains, and an independent cohort replicated the association. In both the original and validation cohorts, the classifier was reported to diagnose cytomegalovirus status with high specificity and sensitivity. Strong co-occurrence of HLA alleles, especially DR and DQ, made assigning TCR associations to individual alleles difficult. The earlier analysis of about 600 of the donors excluded approximately 17 rarely observed V segments, including chromosome 9 orphons, because counts were too low. Several of the top co-occurrence clusters appeared to be linked to parvovirus B19, influenza, CMV and Epstein-Barr virus, according to a later analysis. An earlier analysis of around 600 of the donors showed that most TCR beta V segments appeared in productive rearrangements either about 87% or about 30% of the time, which broadly matched IMGT annotations. Most CMV-associated TCR beta chains appeared to be HLA-restricted in a later analysis, and the HLA associations seemed to be driven largely by CMV exposure. For the cohort, immune exposure information was limited to CMV serostatus. Because HLA typing was missing for some donors at each locus, association tests included only the typed subset. The authors suggested that the approach could potentially be generalized to other disease states and immunological phenotypes. Some IMGT-functional V segments, including TRBV6-2 and TRBV6-3, could not be distinguished by the 87-base-pair reads and were therefore excluded. According to a later genetic analysis, donors in an Asian-associated ancestry cluster had fewer N-insertions in productive TCRs than the roughly 700-donor mean. Roughly uniform sequencing depth across donors was assumed in presence/absence analyses, although this assumption may not hold.

The cohort consisted of hundreds of healthy bone marrow donors. Cohort members were all nominally healthy when sampled, although unrecorded immune exposures were likely present. The donor tested CMV seronegative and was one of the 352 seronegative cohort members. A peripheral blood sample was collected from each donor, and TCR beta sequencing was performed on peripheral blood mononuclear cells. Genomic DNA extraction from the blood cell samples was performed with the Qiagen DNeasy Blood Extraction Kit. Relative to germline, V is 1 base shorter and J is 0 bases shorter, with 16 bases between their ends. Spanning cysteine to phenylalanine, the CDR3 consists of 18 amino acids. The entry retains the CDR3 DNA only, 54 bases that are in frame from base 1. As encoded in the germline V gene, CDR1 is LGHNA while CDR2 is YNFKEQ. To note about this clone: This clone's antigen is unknown.

Library construction relied on the immunoSEQ multiplex PCR assay. For the multiplex PCR, a mixture combining 60 forward primers for TCR Vbeta segments and 13 reverse primers for TCR Jbeta segments was used. A multiplex PCR assay on genomic DNA amplified the CDR3 region of rearranged TCR beta genes. The amplified TCR beta libraries were sequenced on the Illumina HiSeq System as 87-base-pair reads. Processing in the source paper ran as follows. A later analysis counted tens of millions of unique TCR beta chains across the 666 repertoires, and some 11 million of these chains were shared by at least two donors. To remove PCR and sequencing errors, raw reads were error-corrected and collapsed into unique sequences using a nearest-neighbor algorithm that merged closely related sequences. CDR3 sequences were aligned to IMGT reference sequences to assign V, D and J gene segments. For a sequence to be retained, a match of at least six nucleotides to both a V gene segment and a J gene segment was required. Rearrangements were classified as productive when the CDR3 lacked stop codons and remained in frame with V and J, and all other rearrangements were classified as non-productive. CDR3 was defined by IMGT convention, running from the second conserved V-encoded cysteine to the conserved J-encoded phenylalanine. Sequences without an unambiguous match to a single V gene segment were excluded from the earlier analysis of 450 to 750 of the donors. An earlier analysis of 500 to 600 of the donors classified V segments as functional when productive rearrangements were above 56.7% and as segregating when the standard deviation between donors was above 5%. A statistical classification framework was built to diagnose cytomegalovirus status from the catalog of TCR beta chain sequences. In a later analysis, TCR nucleotide sequences were compared against IMGT/GENE-DB human TR gene sequences so that V and J genes could be assigned. Using the TCRdist pipeline, a later analysis assigned CDR3 sequences along with most-parsimonious VDJ recombination scenarios. In a later analysis, every TCR beta chain was defined by the combination of its CDR3 amino acid sequence and its V-gene family, and reads without a unique V-gene family were dropped. As a way to deal with suspected cross-contamination and a sequencing artifact, a later analysis dropped 640 or so nucleotide sequences that were highly shared and had low generation probability. In a later analysis, a clonal expansion index was calculated for each public chain from normalized within-repertoire ranks of inferred template counts. In a later analysis, generation probabilities were computed with a VDJ recombination model fitted to out-of-frame rearrangements, and the resulting probabilities were checked against IGoR. A later analysis scored TCR-TCR, TCR-HLA and TCR-CMV co-occurrence with hypergeometric tests, applying a repertoire-size bias correction to TCR pairs. To estimate false discovery rates, a later analysis permuted the HLA or CMV assignments 20 times. In a later analysis, co-occurring TCRs were grouped using DBSCAN, with TCRdist sequence similarity added in when clustering inside HLA-allele-positive subsets. Co-occurrence clustering excluded repertoires with fewer than 30,000 or more than 120,000 public chains, plus five with anomalous nucleotide sharing. TCRdb retrieved this table from immuneACCESS and kept in-frame rearrangements only. Not all clones are present; in checked studies, unresolved V genes account for under half, and no reason is known for the remainder. The V and J calls and clone size are taken from that table; D and trimming were inferred from the DNA. For this sample, the table gives about 100,000 clones. 0.55% to 0.65% of the sample is in the top ten clones.

Material for sequencing was PBMCs. Recombination joined TRBV4-2 with TRBJ1-5, with TRBD1 as a weak D call on 6 bases. This clonotype was obtained from a man between 45 and 60 years old in good health and CMV-seronegative. The CDR3 sequence is CASSQGARGIGSNQPQHF. The sequenced DNA is TGTGCCAGCAGCCAAGGGGCCAGGGGAATCGGTAGCAATCAGCCCCAGCATTTT.